Sequencing of this T cell receptor (beta chain) was carried out in a study of immune evolution from preneoplasia to lung adenocarcinoma. Trimming shortened V by 2 bases and J by 10 bases, and 15 bases separated the two germline ends. Germline CDR1 reads MNHEY; CDR2 reads SMNVEV (reference sequence). The CDR3 consists of 14 residues. The table came from immunoSEQ multiplex PCR; TCRdb's copy has only in-frame clones and leaves some out. The sample contains roughly 40,000 clones, roughly 80% of which appear only once. This rearrangement joins TRBV27 to TRBJ2-1; D gene unclear. The sequenced material came from FFPE invasive lung adenocarcinoma tissue. This receptor was identified in a person between 60 and 69 years old with lung adenocarcinoma. The CDR3 sequence is CASSLSPRRLEQFF. The CDR3 nucleotides read TGTGCCAGCAGTTTAAGCCCCAGACGGCTGGAGCAGTTCTTC.